The 25 T cell receptor beta chains below were found in one sample sequenced in a study of T-cell memory formation after mild COVID-19. A single record per CDR3 protein comes from TCRdb applying MiXCR to the 5' RACE reads. The data contain approximately 46,000 distinct CDR3 sequences, roughly 7% of them singletons. Sequenced material: PBMCs or a T cell subset sorted from them (not recorded which). All receptors derive from an adult who had mild COVID-19 (a few samples of this study predate the infection). Cell type and time point are not known.

This clonotype has at least ten counts. The chain links TRBV4-1 to TRBJ1-5; D may be TRBD1 (5 bases). Germline V lookup: CDR1 MGHRA, CDR2 YSYEKL. V shed 8 bases and J shed 3 bases, with 17 bases lying between them. The CDR3 loop spans 15 amino acids. In DNA form, the CDR3 reads TGCGCCAGCGGACTGACAGCTACGAACAATCAGCCCCAGCATTTT. The encoded protein is CASGLTATNNQPQHF.

The rearrangement links TRBV29-1 to TRBJ2-1, with 7 bases aligning to TRBD1. Losses at the gene ends were 8 bases for V and 6 bases for J; bases not matched to a gene: 10. The CDR3 has 13 amino acids. In germline, CDR1 is SQVTM, CDR2 ANQGSEA. The CDR3 nucleotides are TGCAGCTATCGACAGGGTTCGGCCAATGAGCAGTTCTTC. Amino acid sequence: CSYRQGSANEQFF.

The chain carries TRBV7-8 and TRBJ2-1, with D possibly being TRBD1 (5 bases). The V gene lost 5 bases and the J gene lost 0 bases, with 14 bases spanning the gap. CDR1 and CDR2 from the germline V gene are SGHVS and FQNEAQ. The CDR3 consists of 16 residues. The DNA for the CDR3 is TGTGCCAGCAGCCCCTCGGCAGACAGCTCCTACAATGAGCAGTTCTTC. This codes for CASSPSADSSYNEQFF.

This clonotype was seen more than once but under ten times. The junction departs from germline at one end; a sequencing error may be responsible. This chain connects TRBV2 to TRBJ1-2; D gene ambiguous. This CDR3 comprises 13 residues. Germline CDR1 and CDR2: SNHLY and FYNNEI. The CDR3: CTSWEGNNYGYTF. In DNA, the CDR3 is TGTACCAGCTGGGAAGGAAACAACTATGGCTACACCTTC.

This clonotype was seen only a few times. The rearrangement uses TRBV6-5 and TRBJ1-5; 10 positions agree with TRBD1. The germline V gene has CDR1 MNHEY and CDR2 SVGAGI. The V segment lost 4 bases and the J segment 7 bases; nucleotides outside the gene matches: 4. The CDR3 length is 14 residues. The CDR3 protein is CASSWDRGGQPQHF. The CDR3, as DNA: TGTGCCAGCAGTTGGGACAGGGGAGGGCAGCCCCAGCATTTT.

This clonotype was counted many times. The rearrangement links TRBV19 to TRBJ2-2, with D tentatively TRBD2 (6 bases). Looked up from germline, CDR1 is LNHDA and CDR2 is SQIVND (reference sequence). V was trimmed by 3 bases and J by 4 bases, leaving 12 bases between them. The CDR3 is made up of 15 amino acids. This CDR3 is CASSIPGLSTGELFF. For the CDR3, the DNA is TGTGCCAGTAGTATCCCGGGACTGAGCACCGGGGAGCTGTTTTTT.

This clonotype was seen ten or more times. The rearrangement links TRBV7-9 to TRBJ1-2; 10 bases map to TRBD1. Germline CDR1 and CDR2: SEHNR and FQNEAQ (reference sequence). V shed 5 bases and J 5 bases; nucleotides not matched to a gene: 11. This CDR3 has 16 amino acids. The CDR3 loop is CASSTGQGNKAYGYTF. CDR3 in DNA: TGTGCCAGCAGCACGGGACAGGGGAATAAGGCGTATGGCTACACCTTC.

This clonotype was recorded at least ten times. The chain joins TRBV24-1 to TRBJ2-3; 9 nucleotides agree with TRBD2. The junction had 4 bases not matched to a gene; V was cut back by 8 bases and J by 5 bases. The CDR3 contains 13 residues. Germline V gene lookup returns CDR1 KGHDR and CDR2 SFDVKD. The CDR3 DNA reads TGTGCCACCACCGCGGGAGGGCAAGATACGCAGTATTTT. Its translation is CATTAGGQDTQYF.

This clonotype has a count of ten or more. The gene calls are TRBV20-1 and TRBJ1-2, with TRBD1 as a possible D gene (6 bases). The V and J ends lost 1 base and 2 bases respectively, with 8 bases between them. Germline V lookup: CDR1 DFQATT, CDR2 SNEGSKA (reference sequence). The CDR3 runs to 13 residues. The CDR3, as DNA: TGCAGTGCTAGAGGGGACACCAACTATGGCTACACCTTC. This gives the protein CSARGDTNYGYTF.

This clonotype was counted a few times. The chain has TRBV7-9 and TRBJ2-7; 9 nucleotides align to TRBD1. J lost 5 bases, V lost 5 bases, and 10 bases had no gene match. The CDR3 covers 15 residues. CDR1 is SEHNR, CDR2 FQNEAQ, per germline (reference sequence). DNA for the CDR3: TGTGCCAGCAGCGCCGGGACAGGGAGGAGGCACGAGCAGTACTTC. As protein: CASSAGTGRRHEQYF.

This clonotype was recorded many times. This sequence joins TRBV6-5 and TRBJ2-2; TRBD2 matches at 9 bases. The germline gives CDR1 MNHEY, CDR2 SVGAGI. V shed 5 bases, J shed 1 base, and the junction held 5 bases outside the gene matches. There are 16 residues in the CDR3. CDR3 bases: TGTGCCAGCAGTCTGGCTAGCGGGATGAACACCGGGGAGCTGTTTTTT. Protein sequence: CASSLASGMNTGELFF.

V is TRBV6-2 or TRBV6-3 and J is TRBJ2-1; D might be TRBD2 (6 bases). CDR3 length equals 19 residues. From germline, CDR1 is MNHEY and CDR2 SVGEGT. Trimming left V 1 base short and J 3 bases short, with 22 bases between. The CDR3 nucleotides read TGTGCCAGCAGTTACTTCCCGTGGGTAGGGAGAGCGGGCTACAATGAGCAGTTCTTC. This gives the protein CASSYFPWVGRAGYNEQFF.

This clonotype was counted at least ten times. The rearrangement links TRBV4-1 to TRBJ1-4; D unclear. Trimming removed 4 bases from V and 0 bases from J, with 9 bases in between. The CDR3 loop spans 15 amino acids. Looked up from germline, CDR1 is MGHRA and CDR2 is YSYEKL. The CDR3 coding sequence is TGCGCCAGCAGCCTGAACAGTGCAACTAATGAAAAACTGTTTTTT. Translating it yields CASSLNSATNEKLFF.

This clonotype was seen at least ten times. The chain employs TRBV18 and TRBJ1-2; 9 positions agree with TRBD1. Per the germline V gene, CDR1 is KGHSH and CDR2 is LQKENI. Unmatched junction bases numbered 9, after V lost 2 bases and J lost 8 bases. CDR3 size: 15 residues. The CDR3 region is CASSPSRDRAWGYTF. In DNA, the CDR3 is TGTGCCAGCTCACCATCCCGGGACAGGGCGTGGGGCTACACCTTC.

This clonotype was recorded at least ten times. The chain is built from TRBV5-5 and TRBJ1-1, with 8 positions matching TRBD1. Germline trimming cut 2 bases from V and 9 bases from J; bases unmatched to any gene: 3. Germline V gene data show CDR1 as SGHKS and CDR2 as YYEKEE (reference sequence). This CDR3 spans 12 amino acids. The CDR3 here is CASSFRTGKAFF. CDR3 in DNA: TGTGCCAGCAGCTTCCGGACAGGGAAAGCTTTCTTT.

This clonotype has ten or more counts. The chain uses TRBV3-1 and TRBJ2-7; D unclear. V dropped 0 bases and J dropped 6 bases, with 9 bases sitting between them. Looked up from germline, CDR1 is LGHDT and CDR2 is YNNKEL (reference sequence). The CDR3 is 13 amino acids. The DNA of the CDR3 is TGTGCCAGCAGCCAAGACCCAGTGGCCGAGCAGTACTTC. Residues: CASSQDPVAEQYF.

In this sample, this clonotype turned up many times. The chain recombines TRBV5-1 with TRBJ2-2, with D possibly being TRBD1 (5 bases). Germline-derived CDR1 and CDR2 are SGHRS and YFSETQ. This CDR3 has 15 amino acids. V lost 4 bases and J 5 bases, leaving 15 bases between the germline ends. As DNA, the CDR3 is TGCGCCAGCAGCACCGAGCAGGGTAGGACCGGGGAGCTGTTTTTT. Its translation is CASSTEQGRTGELFF.

This clonotype was found many times. V is TRBV27 and J is TRBJ2-4; D is unclear. CDR1 MNHEY and CDR2 SMNVEV come from the germline V gene (reference sequence). V gave up 5 bases and J gave up 6 bases, with 14 bases separating them. The CDR3 length is 14 residues. CDR3 sequence (DNA): TGTGCCAGCAGTCTCCAGAGTAAAGGAAACATTCAGTACTTC. It codes for CASSLQSKGNIQYF.

The chain uses TRBV4-1 and TRBJ1-5, with D unresolved. The ends were cut back, 0 bases at V and 5 bases at J, with 8 bases in the middle. The CDR3 spans 14 residues. CDR1 and CDR2 from the germline V gene are MGHRA and YSYEKL. DNA of the CDR3: TGCGCCAGCAGCCAAGATCCAGACCATCAGCCCCAGCATTTT. Amino acids: CASSQDPDHQPQHF.

This clonotype was observed a few times. This chain links TRBV10-3 with TRBJ1-1; maybe TRBD1 (5 bases). This CDR3 spans 13 amino acids. V shed 5 bases and J shed 2 bases, with 9 bases lying between them. In germline, CDR1 is ENHRY, CDR2 SYGVKD. The CDR3 coding sequence is TGTGCCATCAGTTCGACAGATAACACTGAAGCTTTCTTT. Encoded protein: CAISSTDNTEAFF.

This clonotype has at least ten counts. This chain joins TRBV19 and TRBJ2-7, with 7 bases identical to TRBD2. The CDR3 spans 14 residues. In germline, CDR1 is LNHDA, CDR2 SQIVND (reference sequence). V was clipped by 3 bases and J by 4 bases; unmatched bases: 6. This CDR3 is CASSINPGGYEQYF. For the CDR3, the DNA is TGTGCCAGTAGTATCAATCCGGGGGGATACGAGCAGTACTTC.

This clonotype was recorded at least ten times. The chain is built from TRBV7-2 and TRBJ2-3, with 9 positions matching TRBD2. V trimming: 4 bases; J trimming: 3 bases; junction bases outside the gene matches: 5. This CDR3 has 15 amino acids. Germline CDR1 and CDR2: SGHTA and FQGNSA. The DNA of the CDR3 is TGTGCCAGCAGCTACCCGACTAGCGGTACAGATACGCAGTATTTT. This gives the protein CASSYPTSGTDTQYF.

In this sample, this clonotype turned up many times. The genes are TRBV12-3 or TRBV12-4 and TRBJ2-1; TRBD2 matches at 7 bases. Germline trimming cut 6 bases from V and 9 bases from J; bases unmatched to any gene: 20. CDR3 length equals 17 residues. The CDR3 reads CASSLRVTSTVEGEQFF. CDR3 bases: TGTGCCAGCAGCTTAAGGGTGACTAGCACCGTTGAGGGTGAGCAGTTCTTC.

The V gene is TRBV4-3, the J gene TRBJ1-1; 7 bases fit TRBD1. The trim removed 0 bases at V and 7 bases at J, leaving 2 bases unmatched. There are 13 residues in the CDR3. CDR1 LGHNA and CDR2 YSLEER come from the germline V gene. The CDR3, as DNA: TGCGCCAGCAGCCAAGAGACAGGGCTTGAAGCTTTCTTT. Its translation is CASSQETGLEAFF.

This clonotype was observed many times. This chain joins TRBV2 and TRBJ2-5; the D call may be TRBD1 or TRBD2 (6 bases each). Per germline, CDR1 SNHLY and CDR2 FYNNEI. The CDR3 is made up of 14 amino acids. The V end was cut by 7 bases, the J end by 1 base, with 13 bases between. DNA for the CDR3: TGTGCCAGCACCGGAAGGGGGGCCCAAGAGACCCAGTACTTC. Translation gives CASTGRGAQETQYF. Based on the CDR3 plus reference TRBV2 and TRBJ2-5, the full variable domain is EPEVTQTPSHQVTQMGQEVILRCVPISNHLYFYWYRQILGQKVEFLVSFYNNEISEKSEIFDDQFSVERPDGSNFTLKIRSTKLEDSAMYFCASTGRGAQETQYFGPGTRLLVL.